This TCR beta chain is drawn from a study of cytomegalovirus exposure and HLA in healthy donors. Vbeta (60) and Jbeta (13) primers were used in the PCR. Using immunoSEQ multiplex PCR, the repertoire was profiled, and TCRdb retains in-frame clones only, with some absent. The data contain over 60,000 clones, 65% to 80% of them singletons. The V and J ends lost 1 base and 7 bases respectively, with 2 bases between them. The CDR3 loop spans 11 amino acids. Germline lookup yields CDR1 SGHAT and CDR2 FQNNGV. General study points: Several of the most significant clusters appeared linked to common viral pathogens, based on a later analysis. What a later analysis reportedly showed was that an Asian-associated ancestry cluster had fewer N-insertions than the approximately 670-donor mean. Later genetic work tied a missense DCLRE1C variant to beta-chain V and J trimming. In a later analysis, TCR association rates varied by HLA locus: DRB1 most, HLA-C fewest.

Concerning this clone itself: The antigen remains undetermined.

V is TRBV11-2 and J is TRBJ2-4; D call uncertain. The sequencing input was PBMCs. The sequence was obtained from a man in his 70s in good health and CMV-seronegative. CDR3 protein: CASSLANIQYF. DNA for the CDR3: TGTGCCAGCAGCTTAGCGAACATTCAGTACTTC.